This TCR beta chain was captured by sequencing in a study of CD8 T cells in Susac syndrome. This clonotype showed up just once. Reverse transcription of about 0.5 to 1 ug RNA was carried out with random hexamers. The CDR3 of TCR beta was amplified by immunoSEQ multiplex PCR across 54 Vbeta and 13 Jbeta. A single record per CDR3 protein comes from TCRdb applying MiXCR to the immunoSEQ multiplex PCR reads. The data contain 250,000 to 300,000 distinct CDR3 sequences, around 89% of them singletons. This CDR3 is 15 amino acids long. V lost 1 base and J lost 9; bases outside the gene matches: 5. The T cells that were sequenced for TCR beta were CD8+ and CD4+ cells from blood.

The receptor comes from a human donor with multiple sclerosis. Input material: CD8+ T cells from PBMCs. This chain joins TRBV12-3 or TRBV12-4 and TRBJ2-1, with 11 bases matching TRBD2. The CDR3 DNA follows: TGTGCCAGCAGTTTAGTTGGACTAGCGGGCTTTGAGCAGTTCTTC. Its protein product is CASSLVGLAGFEQFF.